The 7 T cell receptor beta chains below all came from one sample that was sequenced in a study of blood T cell repertoires in COVID-19. Sequencing was performed with immunoSEQ multiplex PCR; in TCRdb, only in-frame clones are kept and a portion is missing. The table has roughly 150,000 clones, around four fifths seen once. Sequencing input: PBMCs or T cells enriched from blood (not recorded which). These receptor sequences come from a woman aged 40 to 50 who had recovered from COVID-19.

J is TRBJ1-6 and V is TRBV3-1 (or the pseudogene TRBV3-2); TRBD1 aligns across 9 bases. Per germline, CDR1 LGHDT and CDR2 YNNKEL (reference sequence). The CDR3 is made up of 16 amino acids. The V segment lost 0 bases and the J segment 9 bases; nucleotides outside the gene matches: 6. Here the CDR3 reads CASSQDWGTGLSPLHF. The DNA of the CDR3 is TGTGCCAGCAGCCAAGATTGGGGGACAGGGCTTTCACCCCTCCACTTT.

This chain uses TRBV27 with TRBJ2-5, with TRBD1 as a possible D gene (5 bases). The CDR3 has 13 amino acids. Trimming cost V 5 bases and J 6 bases, with 13 bases left between them. CDR1 and CDR2 from the germline V gene are MNHEY and SMNVEV (reference sequence). The CDR3 region is CASSAAGRKTQYF. In DNA form, the CDR3 reads TGTGCCAGCAGTGCGGCAGGGCGGAAGACCCAGTACTTC.

The V gene is TRBV24-1, the J gene TRBJ2-1; maybe TRBD1 (6 bases). Germline V gene sequence: CDR1 KGHDR, CDR2 SFDVKD. The V end was cut by 3 bases, the J end by 3 bases, with 11 bases between. The CDR3 covers 15 residues. In nucleotides, the CDR3 is TGTGCCACCAGTGATGGGGGACATATCTACAATGAGCAGTTCTTC. It yields the protein CATSDGGHIYNEQFF.

The chain carries TRBV5-6 and TRBJ1-1; a possible D gene is TRBD1 (6 bases). The CDR3 has 14 amino acids. Germline lookup yields CDR1 SGHDT and CDR2 YYEEEE. The V and J ends lost 4 bases and 7 bases respectively, with 17 bases between them. The DNA for the CDR3 is TGTGCCAGCAGCCCAGGATCAGGGGTTTTTGAAGCTTTCTTT. Amino acids: CASSPGSGVFEAFF.

The gene calls are TRBV28 and TRBJ2-3; unclear D gene. The CDR3 is 14 residues long. The ends were cut back, 2 bases at V and 0 bases at J, with 6 bases in the middle. CDR1 and CDR2 from the germline V gene are MDHEN and SYDVKM. The DNA of the CDR3 is TGTGCCAGCAGTTTACCCCGGAGCACAGATACGCAGTATTTT. It is translated as CASSLPRSTDTQYF. Together with reference TRBV28 and TRBJ2-3, the CDR3 gives the full variable domain: DVKVTQSSRYLVKRTGEKVFLECVQDMDHENMFWYRQDPGLGLRLIYFSYDVKMKEKGDIPEGYSVSREKKERFSLILESASTNQTSMYLCASSLPRSTDTQYFGPGTRLTVL.

The chain carries TRBV15 and TRBJ1-1, with 10 bases lining up with TRBD1. Trimming at V came to 5 bases and at J to 4 bases, leaving 7 bases not matched to a gene. Germline loops: CDR1 LNHNV, CDR2 YYDKDF (reference sequence). This CDR3 region has 15 residues. The CDR3 region is CATSLGTGARTEAFF. CDR3 nucleotides: TGTGCCACCAGCTTAGGGACAGGGGCTCGCACTGAAGCTTTCTTT.

The V call is TRBV11-2, the J call TRBJ2-1, with TRBD2 matching 8 bases. The CDR3 has 14 residues. The J segment lost 12 bases and the V segment lost 1 base, leaving 8 bases of the junction unmatched. The germline V gene has CDR1 SGHAT and CDR2 FQNNGV. The CDR3 loop reads CASSLAGGHRVQFF. CDR3 bases: TGTGCCAGCAGCTTAGCGGGAGGGCACCGGGTGCAGTTCTTC.